One sample yielded the 5 T cell receptor beta chains listed below, sequenced in a study of blood T cell repertoires in COVID-19. The table came from immunoSEQ multiplex PCR; TCRdb's copy has only in-frame clones and leaves some out. There are some 530,000 clones in the sample; 80% to 90% occur only once, and around 7.9% lies in the top ten. Sequenced material: PBMCs or T cells enriched from blood (not recorded which). Receptor source: an older woman who had recovered from COVID-19.

This clone came up a few times. The V gene is TRBV2, the J gene TRBJ1-5, with 7 bases aligning to TRBD1. The germline gives CDR1 SNHLY, CDR2 FYNNEI. V lost 9 bases, J lost 2 bases, and 16 bases stayed unmatched. The CDR3 length is 17 residues. The CDR3 nucleotides are TGTGCCAGTAGTCGGGACAGATCCTTAAACGGCAATCAGCCCCAGCATTTT. It translates to CASSRDRSLNGNQPQHF.

The J gene is TRBJ1-4, the V gene TRBV11-3, with D possibly TRBD1 on 5 matching bases. The V end was cut by 3 bases, the J end by 0 bases, with 23 bases between. The CDR3 loop spans 20 amino acids. From germline, CDR1 is SGHNT and CDR2 YENEEA. This CDR3 reads CASSFRSEVGTGATNEKLFF. CDR3 nucleotides: TGTGCCAGCAGCTTTAGATCCGAGGTTGGGACGGGGGCAACTAATGAAAAACTGTTTTTT.

The chain is built from TRBV7-2 and TRBJ1-1, with D perhaps matching TRBD1 (6 bases). The CDR3 runs 14 residues. V was trimmed by 9 bases and J by 8 bases, leaving 22 bases between them. The germline CDR1 and CDR2 sequences are SGHTA and FQGNSA. The CDR3 protein is CASSPPAQGVEAFF. DNA of the CDR3: TGTGCCAGTAGTCCCCCCGCACAGGGAGTCGAAGCTTTCTTT.

This clone showed up just once. V usage is TRBV7-9 and J usage is TRBJ2-7; 7 bases are shared with TRBD1. Germline values: CDR1 SEHNR, CDR2 FQNEAQ (reference sequence). This CDR3 is built from 13 residues. V was pared by 6 bases and J by 5 bases, with 7 bases of the junction left unmatched. CDR3 loop: CASSSRDSHEQYF. CDR3 DNA: TGTGCCAGCAGTTCTAGGGACAGCCACGAGCAGTACTTC.

The chain employs TRBV19 and TRBJ1-5; 8 nucleotides agree with TRBD1. The CDR3 is made up of 14 amino acids. From germline, CDR1 is LNHDA and CDR2 SQIVND (reference sequence). J gave up 8 bases and V 7 bases, and 10 bases lay outside the gene matches. The chain's CDR3 is CASIGTGFKKPQHF. The CDR3 coding sequence is TGTGCCAGTATAGGGACAGGTTTTAAGAAGCCCCAGCATTTT. Filled out from reference TRBV19 and TRBJ1-5, the complete variable domain reads DGGITQSPKYLFRKEGQNVTLSCEQNLNHDAMYWYRQDPGQGLRLIYYSQIVNDFQKGDIAEGYSVSREKKESFPLTVTSAQKNPTAFYLCASIGTGFKKPQHFGDGTRLSIL.